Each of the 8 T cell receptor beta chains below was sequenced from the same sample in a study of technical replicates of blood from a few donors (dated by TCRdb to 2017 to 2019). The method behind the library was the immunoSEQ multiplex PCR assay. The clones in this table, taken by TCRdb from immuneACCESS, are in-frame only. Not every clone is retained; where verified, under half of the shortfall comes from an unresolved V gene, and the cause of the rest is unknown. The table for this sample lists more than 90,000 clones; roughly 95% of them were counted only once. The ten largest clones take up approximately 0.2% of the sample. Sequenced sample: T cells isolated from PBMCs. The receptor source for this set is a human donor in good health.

The CDR3 here is CASSYGLLEVHEQFF. The DNA for the CDR3 is TGTGCCAGCAGTTATGGACTATTGGAGGTACATGAGCAGTTCTTC. The chain is built from TRBV27 and TRBJ2-1, with a possible D match to TRBD2 (6 bases). Trimming removed 4 bases at V and 8 bases at J, with 18 bases between. This CDR3 has 15 amino acids. Per the germline V gene, CDR1 is MNHEY and CDR2 is SMNVEV (reference sequence).

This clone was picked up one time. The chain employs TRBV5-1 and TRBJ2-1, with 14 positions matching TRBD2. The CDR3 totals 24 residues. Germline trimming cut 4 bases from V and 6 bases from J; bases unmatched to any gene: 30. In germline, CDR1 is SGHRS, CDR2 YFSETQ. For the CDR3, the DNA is TGCGCCAGCAGCCCGGGGATGGGGGGCCATTCCGGGACTAGCGGGAGAGTTTATGGCAATGAGCAGTTCTTC. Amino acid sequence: CASSPGMGGHSGTSGRVYGNEQFF. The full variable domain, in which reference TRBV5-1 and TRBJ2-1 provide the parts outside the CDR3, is KAGVTQTPRYLIKTRGQQVTLSCSPISGHRSVSWYQQTPGQGLQFLFEYFSETQRNKGNFPGRFSGRQFSNSRSEMNVSTLELGDSALYLCASSPGMGGHSGTSGRVYGNEQFFGPGTRLTVL.

The CDR3 coding sequence is TGTGCCAGCAGCCCTGAGGCAAGACTGAACACTGAAGCTTTCTTT. Translation gives CASSPEARLNTEAFF. The chain has TRBV7-6 and TRBJ1-1; no clear D. This CDR3 has 15 residues. In germline, CDR1 is SGHVS, CDR2 FNYEAQ. Trimming pared 5 bases from V and 0 bases from J, leaving 13 bases between.

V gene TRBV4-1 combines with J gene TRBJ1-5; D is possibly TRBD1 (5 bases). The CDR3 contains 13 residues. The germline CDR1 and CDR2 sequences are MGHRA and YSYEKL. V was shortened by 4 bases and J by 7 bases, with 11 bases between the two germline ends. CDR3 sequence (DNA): TGCGCCAGCAGCCCCCGGGAGGGGCAGCCCCAGCATTTT. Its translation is CASSPREGQPQHF.

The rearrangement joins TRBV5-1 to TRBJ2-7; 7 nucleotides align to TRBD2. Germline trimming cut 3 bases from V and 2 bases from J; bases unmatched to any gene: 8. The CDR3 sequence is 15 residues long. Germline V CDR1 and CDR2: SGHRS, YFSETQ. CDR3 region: CASSSLAGYAYEQYF. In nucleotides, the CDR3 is TGCGCCAGCAGCTCTTTAGCGGGCTACGCCTACGAGCAGTACTTC.

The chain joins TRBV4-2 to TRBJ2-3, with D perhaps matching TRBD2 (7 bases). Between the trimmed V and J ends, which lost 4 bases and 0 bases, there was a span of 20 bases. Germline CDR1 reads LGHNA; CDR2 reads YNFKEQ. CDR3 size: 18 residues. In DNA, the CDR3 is TGTGCCAGCAGCCCTCGACAAAGGGGGGGGCCTAGCACAGATACGCAGTATTTT. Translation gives CASSPRQRGGPSTDTQYF.

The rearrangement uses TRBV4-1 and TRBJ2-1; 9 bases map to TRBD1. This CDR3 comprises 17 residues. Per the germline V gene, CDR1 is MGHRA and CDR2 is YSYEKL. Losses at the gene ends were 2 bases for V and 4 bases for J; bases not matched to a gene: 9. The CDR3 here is CASSQTSGQGRYNEQFF. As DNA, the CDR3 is TGCGCCAGCAGCCAAACCTCGGGACAGGGCCGTTACAATGAGCAGTTCTTC.

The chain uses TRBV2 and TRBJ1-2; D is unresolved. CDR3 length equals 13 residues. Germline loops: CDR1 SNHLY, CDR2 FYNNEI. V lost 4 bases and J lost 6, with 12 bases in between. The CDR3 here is CASSGGVANGYTF. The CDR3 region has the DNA TGTGCCAGCAGTGGTGGAGTGGCGAATGGCTACACCTTC.